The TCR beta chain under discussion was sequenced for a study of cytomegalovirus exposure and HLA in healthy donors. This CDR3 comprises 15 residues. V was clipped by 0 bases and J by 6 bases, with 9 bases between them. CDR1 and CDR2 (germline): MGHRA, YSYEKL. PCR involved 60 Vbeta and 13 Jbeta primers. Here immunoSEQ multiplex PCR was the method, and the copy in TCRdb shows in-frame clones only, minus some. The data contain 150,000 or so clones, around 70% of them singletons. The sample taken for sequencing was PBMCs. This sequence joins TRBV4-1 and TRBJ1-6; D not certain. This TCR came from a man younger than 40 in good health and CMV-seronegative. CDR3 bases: TGCGCCAGCAGCCAAGATTACGGTGGTAATTCACCCCTCCACTTT. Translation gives CASSQDYGGNSPLHF.